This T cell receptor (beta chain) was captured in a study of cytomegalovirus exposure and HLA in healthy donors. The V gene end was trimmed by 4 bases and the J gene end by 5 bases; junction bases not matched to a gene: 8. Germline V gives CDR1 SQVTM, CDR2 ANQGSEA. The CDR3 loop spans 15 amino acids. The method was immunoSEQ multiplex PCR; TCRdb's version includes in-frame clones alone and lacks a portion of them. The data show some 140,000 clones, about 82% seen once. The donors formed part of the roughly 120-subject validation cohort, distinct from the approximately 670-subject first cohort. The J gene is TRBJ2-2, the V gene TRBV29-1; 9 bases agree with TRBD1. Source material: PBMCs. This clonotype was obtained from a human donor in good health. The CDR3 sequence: CSVARTGEATGELFF. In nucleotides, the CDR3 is TGCAGCGTTGCGCGGACAGGGGAAGCAACCGGGGAGCTGTTTTTT.